This T cell receptor beta chain emerged from a study of regulatory T cells in long-lasting Graves disease. Time point described: persistent/refractory GD, antithyroid drugs over 5 years with positive TRAb. RNA extracted from PBMCs served as the sequencing template. Study results and limitations: Repertoires from persistent disease leaned toward TRBV28, TRBJ1-2 and TRBJ2-5.

With iRepertoire HTBI primers and Arm-PCR of CDR3 regions, TCR beta libraries were built. TCRdb passed the multiplex PCR reads through MiXCR, listing each CDR3 protein once. The repertoire holds 300,000 or so distinct CDR3 sequences, with roughly a fifth as singletons. Germline CDR1 is GTSNPN and CDR2 is SVGIG (reference sequence). This CDR3 spans 13 amino acids. Between the trimmed V and J ends, which lost 0 bases and 0 bases, there was a span of 5 bases. In this sample, this clonotype turned up many times. Its specificity is not known. This rearrangement joins TRBV30 to TRBJ1-2; unclear D gene. The sample in question was peripheral blood mononuclear cells (PBMCs), obtained when the disease was refractory, from a patient treated with antithyroid drugs. The receptor was isolated from a female donor with Graves disease. The CDR3 protein is CAWSVGSNYGYTF. The CDR3 DNA reads as TGTGCCTGGAGTGTAGGATCTAACTATGGCTACACCTTC.